The subject of this entry is one T cell receptor (beta chain). This CDR3 comprises 15 residues. V was cut by 5 bases and J by 1 base, with 15 bases left in between. Per germline, CDR1 MDHEN and CDR2 SYDVKM. Sample-barcoded 5' priming and a J-beta primer mix drove a second PCR of roughly 7 to 11 cycles. Sequencing recovered at least 2.5 million CDR3-containing paired-end reads from each sample. From the 5' RACE reads, TCRdb called clonotypes with MiXCR, one entry per CDR3 protein. The table records more than 900,000 distinct CDR3 sequences, approximately 25% of them present only once. The data were taken from a study of blood T cells in healthy people across ages. The same sample was also studied in work on T cells of mothers and their children. That paper states: The donor cohort consisted of three healthy Caucasian mothers and their six children. Versus unrelated pairs, overlap was slightly higher in related mother-child pairs, without reaching significance.

This sequence originates from a girl aged 2 to 9 in good health. The sample taken for sequencing was blood. V and J are TRBV28 and TRBJ2-7; D call uncertain. The CDR3 protein is CASSGQDGVSYEQYF. CDR3 DNA: TGTGCCAGCAGTGGGCAGGATGGGGTTTCCTACGAGCAGTACTTC.